Given below is one TCR beta chain in context. Healthy and HIV-negative, the adult donors had no recent acute infections or vaccinations. This sample was taken from a study of shared clonotypes between healthy human individuals. For the study at large: Aged 18 to 49, the donors were a couple of women and three men.

Trimming cost V 0 bases and J 0 bases, with 8 bases left between them. The germline V gene has CDR1 MNHEY and CDR2 SVGAGI. CDR3 length: 16 residues. DNA input for the unsorted PBMC replicate PCRs was about 280 ng, about 30,000 T cell genomes. Original processing methods: Filtering differed since immunoSEQ provided only junctions, with no quality scores. The table came from immunoSEQ multiplex PCR; TCRdb's copy has only in-frame clones and leaves some out. The V and J calls and clone size come from that table; D and trimming were worked out from the DNA. Of about 510,000 clones listed, over 60% are singletons.

The sequence derives from a woman aged 40 to 50 in good health. Some clones in this sample may be carry-over from other donors' samples. This chain connects TRBV6-5 to TRBJ2-2; no clear D. Sequencing was performed on PBMCs. For the CDR3, the DNA is TGTGCCAGCAGTTACTCTTCCAGCCCGAACACCGGGGAGCTGTTTTTT. This translates into CASSYSSSPNTGELFF.